This entry lists 19 T cell receptor beta chains sequenced from one sample in a study of blood T cell repertoires in COVID-19 (dated by TCRdb to 2020 to 2022). Library preparation employed the immunoSEQ multiplex PCR assay. This immuneACCESS table, as held by TCRdb, lists in-frame sequences with V and J called but not all clones. Of the missing ones, under half trace to an unresolved V gene in checked studies; the others have no known cause. For this sample there are fewer than 180,000 clones; 75% to 90% appear just once. Of the sample, 4% to 5% is held by the ten largest clones. The sequenced sample consisted of peripheral blood. Every receptor here comes from a woman in her sixties with active or convalescent COVID-19.

This chain uses TRBV6-5 with TRBJ2-7, with D possibly being TRBD1 (6 bases). The CDR3 runs to 11 residues. The germline V gene encodes CDR1 MNHEY and CDR2 SVGAGI. Trimming removed 7 bases at V and 4 bases at J, with 8 bases between. CDR3 sequence (DNA): TGTGCCAGCACCCAGGGGTACGAGCAGTACTTC. Translation gives CASTQGYEQYF.

The genes are TRBV4-3 and TRBJ2-7; D is ambiguous. Trimming cost V 0 bases and J 5 bases, with 8 bases left between them. In germline, CDR1 is LGHNA, CDR2 YSLEER. The CDR3 extends over 13 amino acids. The chain's CDR3 is CASSQDRSHEQYF. The CDR3 bases are TGCGCCAGCAGCCAAGACAGGTCGCACGAGCAGTACTTC.

V and J are TRBV19 and TRBJ2-1, with TRBD1 as a possible D gene (6 bases). Trimming took 1 base from V and 6 from J, leaving 16 bases between them. The CDR3 has 16 amino acids. Germline CDR1 and CDR2: LNHDA and SQIVND (reference sequence). The CDR3 DNA sequence: TGTGCCAGTAGTATAGTCGGGCAGGGGTGGTTCAATGAGCAGTTCTTC. The encoded protein is CASSIVGQGWFNEQFF.

The CDR3 protein is CASSQGGDSGYTF. The CDR3 nucleotides read TGTGCCAGCAGCCAAGGCGGGGACTCTGGCTACACCTTC. The chain joins TRBV3-1 (or the pseudogene TRBV3-2) to TRBJ1-2; D may be TRBD1 (5 bases). The V gene's germline CDR1 is LGHDT and CDR2 YNNKEL (reference sequence). The length of the CDR3 is 13 residues. V was pared by 1 base and J by 7 bases, with 10 bases between.

This clone was detected only a few times. The chain links TRBV4-1 to TRBJ1-5; TRBD1 might be the D (6 bases). The CDR3 is made up of 15 amino acids. The V gene lost 2 bases and the J gene lost 5 bases, with 13 bases spanning the gap. The germline gives CDR1 MGHRA, CDR2 YSYEKL. CDR3 loop: CASSQRTVEDQPQHF. The CDR3 nucleotides read TGCGCCAGCAGCCAACGGACAGTGGAGGATCAGCCCCAGCATTTT.

The J gene is TRBJ1-2, the V gene TRBV7-3; 8 nucleotides line up with TRBD1. V lost 5 bases to trimming and J lost 5 bases; unmatched junction nucleotides: 25. The CDR3 runs 20 residues. The germline V gene encodes CDR1 SGHTA and CDR2 FQGTGA. The CDR3 nucleotides are TGTGCCAGCAGCCCCATGGGGCGGTTGGAGCGCGCAGGGGGCGCTTATGGCTACACCTTC. Translated: CASSPMGRLERAGGAYGYTF.

A remark on this clone: Within the sample, other DNA sequences also encode this same CDR3. The chain is built from TRBV5-4 and TRBJ2-7, with TRBD1 matching 7 bases. Per the germline V gene, CDR1 is SGHNT and CDR2 is YYREEE (reference sequence). V was clipped by 2 bases and J by 1 base; unmatched bases: 0. The CDR3 sequence is 13 residues long. Here the CDR3 DNA reads TGTGCCAGCAGCTTACAGGGGTCCTACGAGCAGTACTTC. It specifies CASSLQGSYEQYF.

As to this clone: One end of the junction varies from germline; a read error may be responsible. The chain couples TRBV29-1 to TRBJ2-5; 8 bases fit TRBD1. The germline CDR1 and CDR2 sequences are SQVTM and ANQGSEA. The CDR3 is 12 amino acids. DNA of the CDR3: TGCAGCGTTGCAGGGGGCCAAAAGACCCAGTACTTC. The encoded protein is CSVAGGQKTQYF.

The V gene is TRBV10-3, the J gene TRBJ2-7; 8 positions match TRBD1. Germline V gene sequence: CDR1 ENHRY, CDR2 SYGVKD. The V gene end was trimmed by 0 bases and the J gene end by 0 bases; junction bases not matched to a gene: 4. The CDR3 totals 16 residues. Here the CDR3 DNA reads TGTGCCATCAGTGAGTCCGGGACAGGCAGCTCCTACGAGCAGTACTTC. It codes for CAISESGTGSSYEQYF.

The chain combines TRBV3-1 (or the pseudogene TRBV3-2) with TRBJ2-1; no clear D. The germline V gene has CDR1 LGHDT and CDR2 YNNKEL (reference sequence). Trimming stripped 2 bases from V and 8 bases from J, with 4 bases between. The CDR3 loop spans 11 amino acids. The CDR3 region is CASSQSDEQFF. The CDR3 DNA reads as TGTGCCAGCAGCCAATCGGATGAGCAGTTCTTC.

This chain joins TRBV5-1 and TRBJ2-1, with D perhaps matching TRBD2 (6 bases). This CDR3 has 13 residues. Germline CDR1 is SGHRS and CDR2 is YFSETQ. V lost 6 bases to trimming and J lost 9 bases, with 16 bases between them. The DNA of the CDR3 is TGCGCCAGCACCACACCGCCCGGGGGTGAGCAGTTCTTC. As protein: CASTTPPGGEQFF.

This CDR3 is CASSQVSTGLGYTF. In DNA form, the CDR3 reads TGTGCCAGCAGCCAAGTCTCTACAGGGTTAGGCTACACCTTC. The chain couples TRBV14 to TRBJ1-2; possibly TRBD1 for D (6 bases). The V gene lost 1 base and the J gene lost 8 bases, with 14 bases spanning the gap. Germline V gene data show CDR1 as SGHDN and CDR2 as FVKESK. CDR3 size: 14 residues.

The chain uses TRBV5-8 and TRBJ1-5; D is possibly TRBD1 (5 bases). Trimming removed 3 bases at V and 10 bases at J, with 20 bases between. Germline-derived CDR1 and CDR2 are SGHTS and YDEGEE. The CDR3 has 15 amino acids. CDR3 sequence (DNA): TGTGCCAGCAGCTCCTACTCGACAGAGCGTGGACCCCAGCATTTT. Translated, it gives CASSSYSTERGPQHF.

The chain employs TRBV10-3 and TRBJ2-3; D perhaps matches TRBD2 (5 bases). V dropped 4 bases and J dropped 2 bases, with 10 bases sitting between them. This CDR3 spans 14 amino acids. Germline V CDR1 and CDR2: ENHRY, SYGVKD. CDR3 loop: CAISGTQSTDTQYF. CDR3 nucleotide sequence: TGTGCCATCAGTGGGACTCAATCCACAGATACGCAGTATTTT.

The rearrangement uses TRBV4-3 and TRBJ2-1; the match to TRBD2 covers 10 bases. This CDR3 region has 15 residues. Germline CDR1 and CDR2: LGHNA and YSLEER. J was trimmed by 3 bases and V by 4 bases; bases with no gene match: 3. The CDR3: CASSLTSGNYNEQFF. The CDR3 region has the DNA TGCGCCAGCAGCCTTACTAGCGGGAACTACAATGAGCAGTTCTTC.

This clone was observed a few times. This rearrangement joins TRBV4-1 to TRBJ1-6; D unresolved. CDR3 length equals 15 residues. Trimming cost V 0 bases and J 10 bases, with 13 bases left between them. CDR1 and CDR2 from the germline V gene are MGHRA and YSYEKL. CDR3 protein: CASSQDRERRSPLHF. The CDR3 DNA sequence: TGCGCCAGCAGCCAAGATCGCGAGAGGCGGTCACCCCTCCACTTT.

The chain uses TRBV10-3 and TRBJ2-2; the match to TRBD2 covers 10 bases. Germline values: CDR1 ENHRY, CDR2 SYGVKD. V was pared by 4 bases and J by 4 bases, with 3 bases of the junction left unmatched. This CDR3 comprises 15 residues. In nucleotides, the CDR3 is TGTGCCATCAGTGGCTTAGCGGGGGGCACCGGGGAGCTGTTTTTT. Its protein is CAISGLAGGTGELFF.

The chain recombines TRBV6-5 with TRBJ2-5; D perhaps matches TRBD1 (5 bases). Trimming removed 5 bases at V and 1 base at J, with 11 bases between. From germline, CDR1 is MNHEY and CDR2 SVGAGI. CDR3 size: 14 residues. The CDR3 loop is CASSPQGSQETQYF. In DNA, the CDR3 is TGTGCCAGCAGTCCCCAGGGCTCCCAAGAGACCCAGTACTTC.

The chain employs TRBV10-3 and TRBJ2-1, with TRBD2 identical over 12 bases. CDR1 is ENHRY, CDR2 SYGVKD, per germline. The CDR3 consists of 17 residues. V was clipped by 0 bases and J by 9 bases; unmatched bases: 9. The CDR3 region has the DNA TGTGCCATCAGTGAGTCCCCTAGCGGGGGGGCCCAGGCTGAGCAGTTCTTC. Amino acids: CAISESPSGGAQAEQFF.